Listed below are T cell receptor beta chains from one sample, sequenced in a study of neoadjuvant nivolumab and ipilimumab in lung cancer. Clones were sequenced by immunoSEQ multiplex PCR, and TCRdb holds only the in-frame ones, with some missing. Found here are 20,000 to 25,000 clones, 82% of them singletons; the top ten hold under 25%. The sequenced sample was peripheral blood, obtained before neoadjuvant nivolumab, alone or with ipilimumab. All receptors come from an adult with non-small cell lung cancer. Each CDR3 is given with its conserved first and last residue. D genes are given only for firm matches. Clone sizes are given selectively: once, few, many, or a class where the clone is expanded.

v_gene: TRBV27; abundance: few; d_gene: -; j_gene: TRBJ1-2; CDR3aa: CASSLSPGEYYGYTF; CDR3nt: TGTGCCAGCAGTTTATCACCAGGGGAATACTATGGCTACACCTTC
v_gene: TRBV5-1; abundance: -; d_gene: -; j_gene: TRBJ1-4; CDR3aa: CASSLRIPNEKLFF; CDR3nt: TGCGCCAGCAGCTTGCGAATTCCTAATGAAAAACTGTTTTTT
v_gene: TRBV5-1; abundance: -; d_gene: -; j_gene: TRBJ2-7; CDR3aa: CASRKGGPLYEQYF; CDR3nt: TGCGCCAGCCGAAAGGGGGGCCCTCTTTACGAGCAGTACTTC
v_gene: TRBV30; abundance: -; d_gene: -; j_gene: TRBJ1-2; CDR3aa: CAWTPPAGYYGYTF; CDR3nt: TGTGCCTGGACTCCTCCTGCAGGATACTATGGCTACACCTTC
v_gene: TRBV30; abundance: -; d_gene: TRBD2; j_gene: TRBJ2-1; CDR3aa: CAWSGGLVADEQFF; CDR3nt: TGTGCCTGGAGTGGGGGACTAGTGGCGGATGAGCAGTTCTTC
v_gene: TRBV11-2; abundance: -; d_gene: -; j_gene: TRBJ2-1; CDR3aa: CASSLPSEREDYNEQFF; CDR3nt: TGTGCCAGCAGCTTACCGTCGGAGAGGGAGGACTACAATGAGCAGTTCTTC
v_gene: TRBV11-3; abundance: -; d_gene: -; j_gene: TRBJ2-6; CDR3aa: CASSLGTGYSGANVLTF; CDR3nt: TGTGCCAGCAGCTTAGGAACAGGATACTCTGGGGCCAACGTCCTGACTTTC
v_gene: TRBV6-1; abundance: -; d_gene: TRBD2; j_gene: TRBJ2-1; CDR3aa: CASRGLADTYNEQFF; CDR3nt: TGTGCCAGCCGAGGCCTAGCGGACACCTACAATGAGCAGTTCTTC
v_gene: TRBV30; abundance: -; d_gene: TRBD2; j_gene: TRBJ2-1; CDR3aa: CAWSVGTSGSVPFF; CDR3nt: TGTGCCTGGAGTGTTGGGACTAGCGGGAGTGTACCGTTCTTC
v_gene: TRBV7-9; abundance: -; d_gene: -; j_gene: TRBJ1-1; CDR3aa: CASSQWEGTEAFF; CDR3nt: TGTGCCAGCAGCCAATGGGAGGGGACTGAAGCTTTCTTT
v_gene: TRBV19; abundance: -; d_gene: -; j_gene: TRBJ2-7; CDR3aa: CASSISGANYEQYF; CDR3nt: TGTGCCAGTAGTATAAGCGGCGCTAACTACGAGCAGTACTTC
v_gene: TRBV28; abundance: -; d_gene: -; j_gene: TRBJ2-7; CDR3aa: CASSSGQGEQYF; CDR3nt: TGTGCCAGCAGTTCCGGGCAGGGCGAGCAGTACTTC
v_gene: TRBV10-3; abundance: -; d_gene: TRBD1; j_gene: TRBJ1-1; CDR3aa: CAISIQGRSTEAFF; CDR3nt: TGTGCCATCAGTATACAGGGGAGGTCCACTGAAGCTTTCTTT
v_gene: TRBV5-1; abundance: -; d_gene: TRBD1; j_gene: TRBJ2-5; CDR3aa: CASSNRGQETQYF; CDR3nt: TGCGCCAGCAGTAACAGGGGGCAAGAGACCCAGTACTTC
v_gene: TRBV28; abundance: -; d_gene: -; j_gene: TRBJ1-1; CDR3aa: CASSLGGWTEAFF; CDR3nt: TGTGCCAGCAGTTTAGGTGGGTGGACTGAAGCTTTCTTT
v_gene: TRBV10-2; abundance: -; d_gene: TRBD2; j_gene: TRBJ2-3; CDR3aa: CASSDGGGRARDTQYF; CDR3nt: TGCGCCAGCAGTGATGGTGGCGGGAGGGCCCGGGATACGCAGTATTTT
v_gene: TRBV9; abundance: -; d_gene: -; j_gene: TRBJ2-3; CDR3aa: CASSFPPGGRIDTQYF; CDR3nt: TGTGCCAGCAGCTTCCCCCCCGGTGGGCGGATAGATACGCAGTATTTT
v_gene: TRBV5-1; abundance: -; d_gene: -; j_gene: TRBJ1-2; CDR3aa: CASSLDGGPNYGYTF; CDR3nt: TGCGCCAGCAGCTTAGACGGGGGGCCTAACTATGGCTACACCTTC
v_gene: TRBV18; abundance: -; d_gene: -; j_gene: TRBJ1-2; CDR3aa: CASSTDIPAGNYGYTF; CDR3nt: TGTGCCAGCTCCACCGACATCCCCGCCGGTAACTATGGCTACACCTTC
v_gene: TRBV4-3; abundance: -; d_gene: TRBD2; j_gene: TRBJ2-1; CDR3aa: CASSRWTSGRGAYNEQFF; CDR3nt: TGCGCCAGCAGCCGCTGGACTAGCGGGAGGGGAGCCTACAATGAGCAGTTCTTC
v_gene: TRBV6-5; abundance: -; d_gene: -; j_gene: TRBJ2-7; CDR3aa: CASSPLGESNEQYF; CDR3nt: TGTGCCAGCAGTCCCCTGGGAGAGTCCAACGAGCAGTACTTC
v_gene: TRBV11-3; abundance: -; d_gene: -; j_gene: TRBJ2-2; CDR3aa: CASRAGRNTGELFF; CDR3nt: TGTGCCAGCAGGGCTGGGCGAAACACCGGGGAGCTGTTTTTT
v_gene: TRBV7-8; abundance: few; d_gene: TRBD2; j_gene: TRBJ2-1; CDR3aa: CASSPNGGSSYNEQFF; CDR3nt: TGTGCCAGCAGCCCTAACGGGGGGAGCTCCTACAATGAGCAGTTCTTC
v_gene: TRBV6-6; abundance: -; d_gene: TRBD1; j_gene: TRBJ1-1; CDR3aa: CASSYNGRGVNTEAFF; CDR3nt: TGTGCCAGCAGTTACAACGGCAGGGGGGTGAACACTGAAGCTTTCTTT
v_gene: TRBV11-3; abundance: -; d_gene: -; j_gene: TRBJ2-3; CDR3aa: CASSGGPSTDTQYF; CDR3nt: TGTGCCAGCAGCGGGGGGCCTAGCACAGATACGCAGTATTTT
v_gene: TRBV29-1; abundance: -; d_gene: -; j_gene: TRBJ2-5; CDR3aa: CSVDRSQETQYF; CDR3nt: TGCAGCGTTGACAGGTCCCAAGAGACCCAGTACTTC
v_gene: TRBV14; abundance: few; d_gene: -; j_gene: TRBJ1-2; CDR3aa: CASNRRGSHGYTF; CDR3nt: TGTGCCAGCAATCGGAGGGGTTCCCATGGCTACACCTTC
v_gene: TRBV7-3; abundance: -; d_gene: -; j_gene: TRBJ2-2; CDR3aa: CASSSNYREGELFF; CDR3nt: TGTGCCAGCAGCTCCAACTACAGGGAGGGGGAGCTGTTTTTT
v_gene: TRBV19; abundance: few; d_gene: TRBD1; j_gene: TRBJ1-2; CDR3aa: CASSEDRDYGYTF; CDR3nt: TGTGCCAGTAGTGAAGACAGGGACTATGGCTACACCTTC
v_gene: TRBV6-5; abundance: -; d_gene: -; j_gene: TRBJ1-4; CDR3aa: CASSYSIGRTNEKLFF; CDR3nt: TGTGCCAGCAGTTACTCGATTGGCCGAACAAATGAAAAACTGTTTTTT
v_gene: TRBV2; abundance: -; d_gene: -; j_gene: TRBJ2-3; CDR3aa: CASAGGGRSTDTQYF; CDR3nt: TGTGCCAGCGCTGGGGGTGGCAGAAGCACAGATACGCAGTATTTT
v_gene: TRBV4-1; abundance: -; d_gene: -; j_gene: TRBJ1-2; CDR3aa: CASSQAGGLRAYGYTF; CDR3nt: TGCGCCAGCAGCCAAGCTGGGGGGCTCAGAGCCTATGGCTACACCTTC
v_gene: TRBV6-1; abundance: once; d_gene: -; j_gene: TRBJ1-5; CDR3aa: CASEQVGNQPQHF; CDR3nt: TGTGCCAGCGAACAGGTGGGCAATCAGCCCCAGCATTTT
v_gene: TRBV9; abundance: -; d_gene: TRBD1; j_gene: TRBJ2-2; CDR3aa: CASGGQGYAGELFF; CDR3nt: TGTGCCAGCGGAGGACAGGGGTACGCCGGGGAGCTGTTTTTT
v_gene: TRBV11-2; abundance: -; d_gene: -; j_gene: TRBJ2-3; CDR3aa: CASSLMGSGSTDTQYF; CDR3nt: TGTGCCAGCAGCTTAATGGGGTCAGGGAGCACAGATACGCAGTATTTT
v_gene: TRBV14; abundance: -; d_gene: -; j_gene: TRBJ1-5; CDR3aa: CASSPGYNQPQHF; CDR3nt: TGTGCCAGCAGCCCAGGGTACAATCAGCCCCAGCATTTT
v_gene: TRBV11-3; abundance: medium-sized; d_gene: -; j_gene: TRBJ1-1; CDR3aa: CASSSIRGDTEAFF; CDR3nt: TGTGCCAGCAGCTCGATCAGGGGTGACACTGAAGCTTTCTTT
v_gene: TRBV6-6; abundance: -; d_gene: -; j_gene: TRBJ2-7; CDR3aa: CASSYPSGSSYEQYF; CDR3nt: TGTGCCAGCAGTTACCCCTCCGGGAGTTCCTACGAGCAGTACTTC
v_gene: TRBV5-6; abundance: few; d_gene: -; j_gene: TRBJ2-4; CDR3aa: CASSRDRGNIQYF; CDR3nt: TGTGCCAGCAGCCGGGATCGCGGAAACATTCAGTACTTC
v_gene: TRBV6-5; abundance: -; d_gene: TRBD1; j_gene: TRBJ2-1; CDR3aa: CASRQGAYNEQFF; CDR3nt: TGTGCCAGTCGGCAGGGGGCGTACAATGAGCAGTTCTTC
v_gene: TRBV7-2; abundance: -; d_gene: TRBD2; j_gene: TRBJ2-7; CDR3aa: CASSATSGRTEQYF; CDR3nt: TGTGCCAGCAGCGCGACTAGCGGGAGAACGGAGCAGTACTTC